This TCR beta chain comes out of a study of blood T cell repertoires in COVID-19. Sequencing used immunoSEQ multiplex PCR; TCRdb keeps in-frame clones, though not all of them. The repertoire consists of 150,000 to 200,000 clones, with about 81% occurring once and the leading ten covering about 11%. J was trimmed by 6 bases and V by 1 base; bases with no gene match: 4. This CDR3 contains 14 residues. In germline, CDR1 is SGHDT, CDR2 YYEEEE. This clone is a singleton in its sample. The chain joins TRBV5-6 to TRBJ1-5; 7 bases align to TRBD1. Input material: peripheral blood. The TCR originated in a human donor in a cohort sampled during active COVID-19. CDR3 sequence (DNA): TGTGCCAGCAGCTTGACAGGGGTGAGTCAGCCCCAGCATTTT. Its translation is CASSLTGVSQPQHF.